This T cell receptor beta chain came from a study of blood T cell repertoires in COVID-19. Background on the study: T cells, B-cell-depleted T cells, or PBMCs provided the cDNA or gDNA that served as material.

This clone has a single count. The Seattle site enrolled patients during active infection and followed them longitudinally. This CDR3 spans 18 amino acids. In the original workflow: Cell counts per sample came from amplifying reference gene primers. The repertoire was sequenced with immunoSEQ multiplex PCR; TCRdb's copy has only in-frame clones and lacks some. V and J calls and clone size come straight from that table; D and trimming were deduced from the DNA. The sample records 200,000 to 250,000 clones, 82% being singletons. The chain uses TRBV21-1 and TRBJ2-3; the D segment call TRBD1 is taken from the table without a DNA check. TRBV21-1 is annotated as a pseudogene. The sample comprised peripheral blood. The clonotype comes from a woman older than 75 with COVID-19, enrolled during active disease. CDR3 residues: CASSKSGGGLQNLDTQYF. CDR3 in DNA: TGTGCCAGCAGCAAATCTGGGGGCGGGCTCCAGAATCTAGATACGCAGTATTTT.